The 5 T cell receptor beta chains below were found in one sample sequenced in a study of control samples from healthy donors and cancer patients. Sequenced by immunoSEQ multiplex PCR; TCRdb stores in-frame clones only, minus some. In the table there are over 150,000 clones, approximately 96% of which are singletons. What was sequenced was blood. The receptors come from a man in his forties or fifties in good health.

A single count supports this clone. This chain joins TRBV24-1 and TRBJ2-1; tentative D call: TRBD2 (6 bases). The CDR3 has 15 residues. Trimming took off 5 bases at V and 7 bases at J, with 17 bases between the two ends. Germline assignment: CDR1 KGHDR and CDR2 SFDVKD. DNA for the CDR3: TGTGCCACCAGTGTTACCGGGACCGGAGGGAATGAGCAGTTCTTC. Translation: CATSVTGTGGNEQFF.

The chain joins TRBV25-1 to TRBJ2-7; perhaps TRBD1 as D (5 bases). CDR3 length equals 15 residues. V was clipped by 4 bases and J by 2 bases, with 15 bases between them. The V gene's germline CDR1 is MGHDK and CDR2 SYGVNS. The CDR3 sequence: CASSAFQGSPYEQYF. The CDR3 DNA is TGTGCCAGCAGTGCCTTCCAGGGTAGTCCCTACGAGCAGTACTTC.

Comments on this clone: Other nucleotide sequences in the sample specify the same CDR3. The rearrangement joins TRBV9 to TRBJ1-1; D gene uncertain. This CDR3 has 13 residues. V was trimmed by 0 bases and J by 4 bases, leaving 7 bases between them. Germline CDR1 and CDR2: SGDLS and YYNGEE. CDR3 amino acids: CASSVEGGTEAFF. The CDR3 bases are TGTGCCAGCAGCGTAGAAGGTGGCACTGAAGCTTTCTTT.

V and J are TRBV7-8 and TRBJ1-1, with a weak D call TRBD1 (5 bases). The V end was cut by 0 bases, the J end by 4 bases, with 9 bases between. From germline, CDR1 is SGHVS and CDR2 FQNEAQ. This CDR3 contains 14 residues. The CDR3 protein is CASSLAGVSTEAFF. The CDR3 region has the DNA TGTGCCAGCAGCTTAGCGGGGGTGAGCACTGAAGCTTTCTTT.

The rearrangement uses TRBV30 and TRBJ1-5; weak D call: TRBD1 (6 bases). There are 13 residues in the CDR3. Trimming removed 1 base from V and 7 bases from J, with 11 bases in between. Per germline, CDR1 GTSNPN and CDR2 SVGIG (reference sequence). The CDR3, as DNA: TGTGCCTGGAGTGCAGGGGCTGGACAGCCCCAGCATTTT. It encodes CAWSAGAGQPQHF.